Listed below are T cell receptor beta chains from one sample, sequenced in a study of circulating and synovial CD4+ cells in juvenile arthritis. Some clones are missing from TCRdb's copy, which holds only in-frame ones; the method was immunoSEQ multiplex PCR. The table has about 39,000 clones, about 94% seen once. The sample taken for sequencing was CD4+ T cells from blood. All receptors derive from a human donor with juvenile idiopathic arthritis. The CDR3 runs from the conserved cysteine through the conserved F or W. The D gene is left open where the match is weak. Some rows have no size entry. The others give once, few or many, or a class for an expanded clone.

j_call | v_call | clone_size | d_call | cdr3_nt | cdr3_aa
TRBJ2-5 | TRBV5-6 | once | TRBD1 | TGTGCCAGCAGCTTCGGGGACAGGGTAAAAGAGGAGACCCAGTACTTC | CASSFGDRVKEETQYF
TRBJ2-1 | TRBV25-1 | . | TRBD2 | TGTGCCAGCAGTGAATTAGGTAGCGGGACACCCGATGAGCAGTTCTTC | CASSELGSGTPDEQFF
TRBJ1-5 | TRBV7-8 | . | . | TGTGCCAGCAGCTCACAGGCCCAGCCCCAGCATTTT | CASSSQAQPQHF
TRBJ2-3 | TRBV6-1 | . | . | TGTGCCAGCAGTGAGGGGGGATCTAGGGGACATACGCAGTATTTT | CASSEGGSRGHTQYF
TRBJ2-2 | TRBV6-5 | . | TRBD2 | TGTGCCAGCAGTTACGTTAGCGGGGGGCCCGGCGGGGAGCTGTTTTTT | CASSYVSGGPGGELFF
TRBJ2-3 | TRBV15 | once | TRBD2 | TGTGCCACCAGCAAAGTCCCCCCCGGGGGGAGGTCAGATACGCAGTATTTT | CATSKVPPGGRSDTQYF
TRBJ2-7 | TRBV29-1 | . | TRBD1 | TGCAGCGTTACGGACAGGGGGCACGGCTACGAGCAGTACTTC | CSVTDRGHGYEQYF
TRBJ2-7 | TRBV28 | . | TRBD1 | TGTGCCAGCAGTGGGGGACAGGGCTTATACGAGCAGTACTTC | CASSGGQGLYEQYF
TRBJ1-6 | TRBV7-8 | once | . | TGTGCCACCGTCTATGAGGGCTTTGAGTCACCCCTCCACTTT | CATVYEGFESPLHF
TRBJ2-7 | TRBV19 | . | . | TGTGCCAGTAGTAGGGGTGGCGGGCAGGGGAAGACCTACGAGCAGTACTTC | CASSRGGGQGKTYEQYF
TRBJ2-2 | TRBV7-3 | . | TRBD1 | TGTGCCAGCAGGGGGACAGGGGGCGGAAGGCCCGGGGAGCTGTTTTTT | CASRGTGGGRPGELFF
TRBJ1-1 | TRBV29-1 | . | . | TGCAGCGTTGAAGAGGATTACAGTGAAGCTTTCTTT | CSVEEDYSEAFF
TRBJ2-5 | TRBV7-6 | once | TRBD2 | TGTGCCAGCAGCTTAGCGCTAACTAGCGGGGGGGCCCACCAAGAGACCCAGTACTTC | CASSLALTSGGAHQETQYF
TRBJ1-4 | TRBV7-9 | . | . | TGTGCCAGCAGGGCAAATGAAAAACTGTTTTTT | CASRANEKLFF
TRBJ1-6 | TRBV6-6 | once | . | TGTGCCAGCAGTTACTCTAATTCCCCCCTCCACTTT | CASSYSNSPLHF
TRBJ1-4 | TRBV5-4 | . | . | TGTGCCAGCAGCGATACAGGGCCTACTAATGAAAAACTGTTTTTT | CASSDTGPTNEKLFF
TRBJ1-1 | TRBV10-3 | . | . | TGTGCCATCAGTGAGCGGGGAACAATTAACGAAGCTTTCTTT | CAISERGTINEAFF
TRBJ1-5 | TRBV6-1 | . | TRBD1 | TGTGCCAGCAGTCCTGGGGACAGATATCAGCCCCAGCATTTT | CASSPGDRYQPQHF
TRBJ2-1 | TRBV5-5 | . | TRBD2 | TGTGCCAGCAGCCCAAAACCTAGCGGGGGGGCTGGGCGGCAGTTCTTC | CASSPKPSGGAGRQFF
TRBJ2-7 | TRBV10-3 | . | TRBD1 | TGTGCCATCAGTGAACGGGACAGGACCTACGAGCAGTACTTC | CAISERDRTYEQYF
TRBJ1-1 | TRBV5-4 | once | . | TGTGCCAGCAGCGCGCGGGATAGTGCTGAAGCTTTCTTT | CASSARDSAEAFF